The 7 T cell receptor beta chains below were found in one sample sequenced in a study of shared clonotypes between healthy human individuals. The method was immunoSEQ multiplex PCR; TCRdb's version includes in-frame clones alone and lacks a portion of them. The data show about 820,000 clones, 85% to 95% seen once. It was CD45RO-negative cells, positively selected for CCR7, that made up naive CD8 cells, with terminally differentiated effector memory CD45RA+ cells excluded. Sequenced input: naive CD8+ T cells sorted from blood. The receptors shown here come from a young man in good health.

The rearrangement uses TRBV14 and TRBJ1-3, with D unresolved. The V end was cut by 0 bases, the J end by 1 base, with 10 bases between. Germline-derived CDR1 and CDR2 are SGHDN and FVKESK. CDR3 length equals 16 residues. The CDR3 is CASSQDLGGSGNTIYF. Here the CDR3 DNA reads TGTGCCAGCAGCCAAGATTTGGGTGGATCTGGAAACACCATATATTTT. Together with reference TRBV14 and TRBJ1-3, the CDR3 gives the full variable domain: EAGVTQFPSHSVIEKGQTVTLRCDPISGHDNLYWYRRVMGKEIKFLLHFVKESKQDESGMPNNRFLAERTGGTYSTLKVQPAELEDSGVYFCASSQDLGGSGNTIYFGEGSWLTVV.

The V and J genes are TRBV6-5 and TRBJ2-1, with D unresolved. The CDR3 runs to 15 residues. V was shortened by 0 bases and J by 5 bases, with 11 bases between the two germline ends. In germline, CDR1 is MNHEY, CDR2 SVGAGI. This CDR3 is CASSYSAVGDNEQFF. CDR3 DNA: TGTGCCAGCAGTTACTCGGCGGTGGGTGACAATGAGCAGTTCTTC.

This rearrangement joins TRBV6-5 to TRBJ2-7; D unclear. Per the germline V gene, CDR1 is MNHEY and CDR2 is SVGAGI. The CDR3 extends over 14 amino acids. V lost 6 bases to trimming and J lost 3 bases, with 15 bases between them. CDR3 bases: TGTGCCAGCAGCCTCAAGGGAAACGTCTACGAGCAGTACTTC. Its protein is CASSLKGNVYEQYF.

The CDR3 region has the DNA TGTGCCAGCAGCTTAGCCTCTGTTAAGCGAGGCAATCAGCCCCAGCATTTT. Encoded protein: CASSLASVKRGNQPQHF. V is TRBV7-8 and J is TRBJ1-5, with D hard to call. Trimming took 0 bases from V and 2 from J, leaving 14 bases between them. The germline V gene has CDR1 SGHVS and CDR2 FQNEAQ. The CDR3 contains 17 residues.

The chain recombines TRBV4-1 with TRBJ1-2, with TRBD1 as a possible D gene (6 bases). The CDR3 loop spans 15 amino acids. V lost 3 bases, J lost 5 bases, and 16 bases lay in between. CDR1 MGHRA and CDR2 YSYEKL come from the germline V gene. CDR3 protein: CASSQGQGGIYGYTF. The CDR3 bases are TGCGCCAGCAGCCAGGGGCAAGGGGGGATTTATGGCTACACCTTC.

V gene TRBV28 combines with J gene TRBJ2-5; D is perhaps TRBD2 (5 bases). Germline values: CDR1 MDHEN, CDR2 SYDVKM. Deletions cut 3 bases from V and 2 bases from J, with 7 bases between. The CDR3 has 13 amino acids. The CDR3 loop is CASSFGEQETQYF. In DNA, the CDR3 is TGTGCCAGCAGTTTCGGGGAGCAAGAGACCCAGTACTTC.

This clone was seen a single time. V is TRBV19 and J is TRBJ2-7; tentatively, D is TRBD2 (5 bases). Per the germline V gene, CDR1 is LNHDA and CDR2 is SQIVND (reference sequence). This CDR3 comprises 14 residues. With 3 bases removed from V and 3 bases from J, the gap between germline ends came to 12 bases. In DNA form, the CDR3 reads TGTGCCAGTAGTATGACCCAGGCGGGCTACGAGCAGTACTTC. Protein product: CASSMTQAGYEQYF.